A selection of T cell receptor beta chains follows, all from one sample in a study of blood T cell repertoires in COVID-19. TCRdb's copy holds only in-frame clones and misses some; the assay was immunoSEQ multiplex PCR. The sample contains hundreds of thousands of clones, around nine tenths of which appear only once. The sample was PBMCs or T cells enriched from blood (not recorded which). The source is a woman aged 45-60 years who had recovered from COVID-19. CDR3s include the opening cysteine and the closing phenylalanine or tryptophan. Fields, in order: J gene, clone size, V gene, D gene, CDR3 protein, CDR3 DNA. The D gene is left open where the match is weak. Clone size is shown for a subset of rows, as once, few, many or a class of expanded clone.

>TRBJ1-1|.|TRBV5-1|.
CASSLVSAGGNEAFF
TGCGCCAGCAGCTTGGTATCGGCGGGCGGAAATGAAGCTTTCTTT
>TRBJ2-1|.|TRBV10-3|TRBD2
CAITSTSGSGNEQFF
TGTGCCATCACCTCGACTAGCGGGAGTGGTAATGAGCAGTTCTTC
>TRBJ1-6|.|TRBV4-2|.
CASSQEFAREDSPLHF
TGTGCCAGCAGCCAAGAGTTTGCCAGAGAGGATTCACCCCTCCACTTT
>TRBJ1-2|.|TRBV4-3|.
CASSQGGGGANYGYTF
TGCGCCAGCAGCCAAGGAGGAGGGGGGGCCAACTATGGCTACACCTTC
>TRBJ1-2|few|TRBV6-5|.
CASSYSAQNYGYTF
TGTGCCAGCAGTTACTCCGCACAGAACTATGGCTACACCTTC
>TRBJ1-1|.|TRBV10-2|.
CASRQGADTEAFF
TGCGCCAGCAGACAGGGCGCAGACACTGAAGCTTTCTTT
>TRBJ2-1|.|TRBV4-3|TRBD2
CASSQDGREGRSEQFF
TGCGCCAGCAGCCAAGATGGGCGGGAGGGCCGCAGTGAGCAGTTCTTC
>TRBJ2-5|.|TRBV3-1/TRBV3-2|.
CASDSGQTQYF
TGTGCCAGCGACAGCGGGCAGACCCAGTACTTC
>TRBJ1-1|.|TRBV5-4|.
CASSFQGAGGAFF
TGTGCCAGCAGCTTCCAGGGTGCGGGGGGTGCTTTCTTT
>TRBJ2-3|.|TRBV5-1|TRBD2
CASSASGSGTDTQYF
TGCGCCAGCAGCGCTAGCGGGAGCGGCACAGATACGCAGTATTTT
>TRBJ1-2|once|TRBV28|.
CASSLQGNYGYTF
TGTGCCAGCAGTTTACAGGGAAACTATGGCTACACCTTC
>TRBJ2-2|.|TRBV27|.
CASSGTIPSANTGELFF
TGTGCCAGCAGCGGTACAATTCCCAGCGCGAACACCGGGGAGCTGTTTTTT
>TRBJ1-2|.|TRBV28|TRBD1
CASSFRQGAQKGYGYTF
TGTGCCAGCAGTTTCCGACAGGGGGCCCAAAAAGGGTATGGCTACACCTTC
>TRBJ2-7|few|TRBV14|TRBD2
CASSRGTSGNLNF
TGTGCCAGCAGCCGAGGGACTAGCGGGAATTTGAACTTC
>TRBJ1-1|.|TRBV28|TRBD1
CASSRTPGQGNTEAFF
TGTGCCAGCAGCCGGACCCCGGGACAGGGGAACACTGAAGCTTTCTTT
>TRBJ2-2|.|TRBV19|.
CASSIEPTGRVGELFF
TGTGCCAGTAGTATAGAACCTACAGGGAGGGTCGGGGAGCTGTTTTTT
>TRBJ2-3|.|TRBV7-7|.
CASSPSLAAPFEDTQYF
TGTGCTAGCAGCCCCAGTTTAGCGGCCCCCTTTGAGGATACGCAGTATTTT
>TRBJ1-1|once|TRBV18|.
CASSPGASSMNTEAFF
TGTGCCAGCTCACCAGGGGCCTCGTCCATGAACACTGAAGCTTTCTTT
>TRBJ1-3|.|TRBV7-3|.
CASSTRGGNTIYF
TGTGCCAGCAGCACCAGGGGTGGAAACACCATATATTTT
>TRBJ2-1|.|TRBV12-3/TRBV12-4|.
CASSTGIYNEQFF
TGTGCCAGCAGCACAGGGATCTACAATGAGCAGTTCTTC
>TRBJ2-1|.|TRBV19|TRBD1
CASLQGADEQFF
TGTGCCAGTCTACAGGGGGCCGATGAGCAGTTCTTC
>TRBJ2-3|.|TRBV5-1|.
CASGPLTEDTQYF
TGCGCCAGCGGCCCATTGACGGAGGATACGCAGTATTTT
>TRBJ2-5|.|TRBV7-9|.
CASSPGTETQYF
TGTGCCAGCAGTCCCGGTACGGAGACCCAGTACTTC
>TRBJ2-2|.|TRBV7-8|TRBD1
CASSWTGFGDPGELFF
TGTGCCAGCAGCTGGACAGGGTTTGGGGATCCCGGGGAGCTGTTTTTT
>TRBJ2-1|.|TRBV7-3|TRBD2
CASSNQTGLAGVGNEQFF
TGTGCCAGCAGCAACCAAACGGGACTAGCGGGAGTAGGGAATGAGCAGTTCTTC
>TRBJ2-2|.|TRBV6-5|.
CASSYSRSTGELFF
TGTGCCAGCAGTTACTCTCGGAGTACCGGGGAGCTGTTTTTT
>TRBJ1-1|once|TRBV30|.
CAWSVLGGASEAFF
TGTGCCTGGAGTGTACTTGGAGGGGCCAGTGAAGCTTTCTTT
>TRBJ1-1|.|TRBV28|.
CASSLWGGHTEAFF
TGTGCCAGCAGTTTATGGGGGGGTCACACTGAAGCTTTCTTT
>TRBJ2-5|.|TRBV7-3|TRBD1
CASSRTGSYQETQYF
TGTGCCAGCAGTCGGACAGGGTCGTACCAAGAGACCCAGTACTTC
>TRBJ2-1|once|TRBV11-2|TRBD1
CASSLVGDRVNNEQFF
TGTGCCAGCAGCTTAGTTGGGGACAGGGTCAACAATGAGCAGTTCTTC
>TRBJ1-4|.|TRBV28|.
CASSLWAAREGEKLFF
TGTGCCAGCAGTTTATGGGCGGCCAGGGAGGGTGAAAAACTGTTTTTT
>TRBJ1-1|.|TRBV28|.
CASSPAGESNTEAFF
TGTGCCAGCAGTCCCGCGGGAGAGTCGAACACTGAAGCTTTCTTT
>TRBJ2-1|.|TRBV10-3|TRBD1
CATQGVQYNEQFF
TGTGCCACCCAGGGGGTGCAATACAATGAGCAGTTCTTC
>TRBJ2-5|once|TRBV4-1|TRBD2
CASSQGREGTQETQYF
TGCGCCAGCAGCCAAGGGCGGGAGGGAACTCAAGAGACCCAGTACTTC
>TRBJ2-1|.|TRBV28|TRBD2
CASSLTSGRTSEQFF
TGTGCCAGCAGCCTGACTAGCGGGAGGACCTCTGAGCAGTTCTTC
>TRBJ2-1|.|TRBV18|TRBD2
CASSRRTSGRQQLLFYNEQFF
TGTGCCAGCTCACGACGGACTAGCGGGAGGCAGCAACTTTTATTTTACAATGAGCAGTTCTTC
>TRBJ2-2|.|TRBV2|.
CASSEVSPHPNTGELFF
TGTGCCAGCAGTGAAGTTAGTCCTCACCCGAACACCGGGGAGCTGTTTTTT
>TRBJ2-7|few|TRBV4-1|.
CASSQVSGAYYEQYF
TGCGCCAGCAGCCAAGTTTCAGGTGCTTACTACGAGCAGTACTTC
>TRBJ2-3|.|TRBV19|TRBD1
CASSQRQGVRDTQYF
TGTGCCAGTAGCCAACGACAGGGAGTAAGAGATACGCAGTATTTT
>TRBJ2-5|.|TRBV18|TRBD2
CASSQSGRAGETQYF
TGTGCCAGCTCACAGAGCGGGAGGGCCGGGGAGACCCAGTACTTC
>TRBJ2-1|.|TRBV2|TRBD2
CASRLAGGAYNEQFF
TGTGCCAGCAGGTTAGCGGGGGGGGCCTACAATGAGCAGTTCTTC
>TRBJ2-7|.|TRBV18|TRBD2
CASSPSGGVQSYEQYF
TGTGCCAGCTCACCATCGGGGGGAGTTCAGTCCTACGAGCAGTACTTC
>TRBJ2-1|.|TRBV27|TRBD2
CASSSAGPYNEQFF
TGTGCCAGCAGCTCAGCGGGACCCTACAATGAGCAGTTCTTC
>TRBJ1-1|.|TRBV5-1|.
CASRQGLDTEAFF
TGCGCCAGCAGACAGGGATTGGACACTGAAGCTTTCTTT
>TRBJ2-7|.|TRBV5-4|.
CASSLRGRSYEQYF
TGTGCCAGCAGCTTGAGGGGGAGATCTTACGAGCAGTACTTC
>TRBJ1-2|.|TRBV9|TRBD1
CASSDGQGDYGYTF
TGTGCCAGCAGCGACGGACAGGGGGACTATGGCTACACCTTC
>TRBJ2-3|.|TRBV5-8|.
CASSLVPRDTDTQYF
TGTGCCAGCAGCTTGGTTCCCAGGGACACAGATACGCAGTATTTT
>TRBJ1-4|.|TRBV5-5|.
CASSLVSGEKLFF
TGTGCCAGCAGCTTGGTATCGGGGGAAAAACTGTTTTTT